This entry lists 27 T cell receptor beta chains sequenced from one sample in a study of blood T cell repertoires in COVID-19. Profiling relied on immunoSEQ multiplex PCR, and the TCRdb table lists in-frame clones only, not all of them. The table records about 110,000 clones, less than 75% of them present only once. Sequenced material: peripheral blood. The receptors stem from a middle-aged woman with acute or convalescent COVID-19.

The chain carries TRBV5-3 and TRBJ2-7, with TRBD2 matching 11 bases. TRBV5-3 falls under the ORF class, with uncertain function. The CDR3 sequence is 19 residues long. The V and J ends lost 0 bases and 0 bases, in that order; junction bases with no gene match: 11. DNA for the CDR3: TGTGCCAGAAGCTTGGATGGGACTAGCGGAGGCCCGAGCTCCTACGAGCAGTACTTC. This codes for CARSLDGTSGGPSSYEQYF.

The V call is TRBV6-4, the J call TRBJ2-3; TRBD2 agrees at 11 bases. This CDR3 has 16 amino acids. The junction had 6 bases not matched to a gene; V was cut back by 5 bases and J by 2 bases. Germline assignment: CDR1 MRHNA and CDR2 SNTAGT. CDR3 nucleotide sequence: TGTGCCAGCAGTCGACAGACTAGCGGGGACACAGATACGCAGTATTTT. This gives the protein CASSRQTSGDTDTQYF.

The chain recombines TRBV5-6 with TRBJ2-7, with D maybe TRBD1 (6 bases). CDR3 length equals 16 residues. V lost 0 bases and J 2 bases, leaving 15 bases between the germline ends. In germline, CDR1 is SGHDT, CDR2 YYEEEE. DNA of the CDR3: TGTGCCAGCAGCTTGGTGGGGGCAGCCTCCCCCTACGAGCAGTACTTC. Translating it yields CASSLVGAASPYEQYF.

This chain uses TRBV5-4 with TRBJ1-1; no clear D gene. The CDR3 has 15 residues. V was shortened by 4 bases and J by 2 bases, with 15 bases between the two germline ends. Germline lookup yields CDR1 SGHNT and CDR2 YYREEE (reference sequence). CDR3 residues: CASSTYEAGNTEAFF. CDR3 bases: TGTGCCAGCAGCACGTACGAGGCGGGTAACACTGAAGCTTTCTTT.

The chain employs TRBV30 and TRBJ1-6, with 8 bases lining up with TRBD1. V gave up 1 base and J gave up 11 bases; unmatched junction bases: 10. The germline CDR1 and CDR2 sequences are GTSNPN and SVGIG (reference sequence). The CDR3 has 15 residues. CDR3 in DNA: TGTGCCTGGAGTGAGTTGCAGGGGGCGCAGGCACCCCTCCACTTT. Translating gives CAWSELQGAQAPLHF.

V is TRBV6-2 or TRBV6-3 and J is TRBJ2-7; weak D call: TRBD2 (5 bases). CDR3 length: 14 amino acids. CDR1 and CDR2 (germline): MNHEY, SVGEGT. V dropped 0 bases and J dropped 2 bases, with 8 bases sitting between them. The CDR3 sequence is CASSYSWEPYEQYF. The CDR3, as DNA: TGTGCCAGCAGTTACTCGTGGGAGCCCTACGAGCAGTACTTC.

The V gene is TRBV19, the J gene TRBJ2-7; 14 bases line up with TRBD2. Trimming took 5 bases from V and 2 from J; bases not matched to a gene: 2. CDR3 length equals 15 residues. The germline V gene encodes CDR1 LNHDA and CDR2 SQIVND (reference sequence). This CDR3 reads CASSPGLAGAYEQYF. CDR3 DNA: TGTGCCAGTAGTCCGGGACTAGCGGGGGCCTACGAGCAGTACTTC.

This clone appeared once. This rearrangement joins TRBV11-2 to TRBJ1-6; TRBD1 matches at 9 bases. V trimming: 1 base; J trimming: 9 bases; junction bases outside the gene matches: 4. The germline CDR1 and CDR2 sequences are SGHAT and FQNNGV. CDR3 length equals 15 residues. The CDR3 DNA sequence: TGTGCCAGCAGCTTAGTTACAGGGGGCAGTTCACCCCTCCACTTT. Translated, it gives CASSLVTGGSSPLHF.

This sequence joins TRBV12-3 or TRBV12-4 and TRBJ1-2; unclear D gene. This CDR3 is built from 13 residues. V lost 3 bases and J 3 bases, leaving 8 bases between the germline ends. Here the CDR3 DNA reads TGTGCCAGCAGTTTGCGGGTGTACTATGGCTACACCTTC. It translates to CASSLRVYYGYTF.

The CDR3 nucleotides are TGTGCCAGCAACCCGGGACAGGGGCTTTCCAATGAGCAGTTCTTC. Translating it yields CASNPGQGLSNEQFF. The genes are TRBV7-9 and TRBJ2-1; 10 bases are a match to TRBD1. Trimming removed 7 bases from V and 6 bases from J; junction bases left unmatched: 9. From germline, CDR1 is SEHNR and CDR2 FQNEAQ (reference sequence). The CDR3 extends over 15 amino acids.

V is TRBV24-1 and J is TRBJ1-2, with 8 bases that match TRBD1. V dropped 3 bases and J dropped 5; count of bases not matched to a gene: 4. The CDR3 consists of 14 residues. Germline CDR1 reads KGHDR; CDR2 reads SFDVKD. The CDR3 loop is CATSDQGAGYGYTF. CDR3 DNA: TGTGCCACCAGTGATCAGGGGGCGGGTTATGGCTACACCTTC.

This chain uses TRBV6-1 with TRBJ1-2, with 10 bases lining up with TRBD1. This CDR3 comprises 13 residues. V lost 3 bases and J lost 7; bases outside the gene matches: 2. Germline V lookup: CDR1 MNHNS, CDR2 SASEGT. The CDR3 here is CASSDRDRGGYTF. The DNA of the CDR3 is TGTGCCAGCAGTGATCGGGACAGGGGTGGCTACACCTTC.

The V gene is TRBV3-1 (or the pseudogene TRBV3-2), the J gene TRBJ1-3; 7 nucleotides line up with TRBD1. Germline values: CDR1 LGHDT, CDR2 YNNKEL (reference sequence). The CDR3 totals 16 residues. The V segment lost 6 bases and the J segment 3 bases; nucleotides outside the gene matches: 11. The CDR3 loop reads CASSRPGTENGNTIYF. The CDR3, as DNA: TGTGCCAGCAGTCGCCCCGGGACAGAGAATGGAAACACCATATATTTT.

The chain recombines TRBV2 with TRBJ2-7; a possible D gene is TRBD1 (6 bases). In germline, CDR1 is SNHLY, CDR2 FYNNEI. The CDR3 length is 13 residues. V was clipped by 4 bases and J by 6 bases, with 13 bases between them. CDR3 residues: CASSAQQGGEQYF. CDR3 sequence (DNA): TGTGCCAGCAGTGCCCAACAGGGCGGCGAGCAGTACTTC.

This CDR3 reads CASSAGSNTEAFF. The CDR3 DNA sequence: TGTGCCAGCAGTGCCGGGTCGAACACTGAAGCTTTCTTT. The chain uses TRBV28 and TRBJ1-1; D unclear. In germline, CDR1 is MDHEN, CDR2 SYDVKM. The V gene lost 5 bases and the J gene lost 1 base, with 8 bases spanning the gap. This CDR3 region has 13 residues. The variable domain in full, completed from reference TRBV28 and TRBJ1-1, reads DVKVTQSSRYLVKRTGEKVFLECVQDMDHENMFWYRQDPGLGLRLIYFSYDVKMKEKGDIPEGYSVSREKKERFSLILESASTNQTSMYLCASSAGSNTEAFFGQGTRLTVV.

The chain links TRBV20-1 to TRBJ1-1; 8 bases are a match to TRBD1. The V gene end was trimmed by 3 bases and the J gene end by 1 base; junction bases not matched to a gene: 4. There are 14 residues in the CDR3. In germline, CDR1 is DFQATT, CDR2 SNEGSKA (reference sequence). Here the CDR3 DNA reads TGCAGTGCTAGTAGGGGACAGGAGAACACTGAAGCTTTCTTT. Translating it yields CSASRGQENTEAFF.

Concerning this clone: Other DNA sequences within the sample encode an identical CDR3. The V call is TRBV2, the J call TRBJ2-6; a weak D match, TRBD2 (5 bases). The CDR3 consists of 16 residues. Germline V CDR1 and CDR2: SNHLY, FYNNEI. Deletions cut 0 bases from V and 0 bases from J, with 6 bases between. The CDR3 DNA is TGTGCCAGCAGTGAAGCGCGGGCCTCTGGGGCCAACGTCCTGACTTTC. Protein sequence: CASSEARASGANVLTF.

The CDR3 DNA sequence: TGTGCCACCGGGGACAGGGTATTGAACGAGCAGTACTTC. Amino acid sequence: CATGDRVLNEQYF. The V call is TRBV27, the J call TRBJ2-7, with 9 bases aligning to TRBD1. The V gene's germline CDR1 is MNHEY and CDR2 SMNVEV (reference sequence). The ends lost 10 bases at V and 5 bases at J; junction bases unmatched: 9. The CDR3 is 13 residues long.

This clone was found a few times. The chain joins TRBV24-1 to TRBJ2-3; D perhaps matches TRBD1 (6 bases). Trimming cost V 4 bases and J 1 base, with 11 bases left between them. The CDR3 length is 15 residues. Looked up from germline, CDR1 is KGHDR and CDR2 is SFDVKD. DNA for the CDR3: TGTGCCACCAGTGACCTTCGGACAGGCACAGATACGCAGTATTTT. Protein product: CATSDLRTGTDTQYF.

This clone came up a few times. J is TRBJ1-3 and V is TRBV29-1; D not resolved. From germline, CDR1 is SQVTM and CDR2 ANQGSEA. The CDR3 is 12 residues long. Trimming removed 7 bases from V and 1 base from J, with 8 bases in between. CDR3 in amino acids: CSGSYSGNTIYF. The DNA of the CDR3 is TGCAGCGGTTCGTATTCTGGAAACACCATATATTTT.

This chain links TRBV3-1 (or the pseudogene TRBV3-2) with TRBJ1-1; weak D call: TRBD1 (5 bases). Germline V gene data show CDR1 as LGHDT and CDR2 as YNNKEL (reference sequence). The CDR3 has 13 amino acids. V lost 4 bases, J lost 5 bases, and 11 bases lay in between. The CDR3 DNA reads TGTGCCAGCAGCCTCCCAGGGACTACTGAAGCTTTCTTT. As protein: CASSLPGTTEAFF.

The chain joins TRBV27 to TRBJ2-3, with TRBD2 matching 7 bases. Looked up from germline, CDR1 is MNHEY and CDR2 is SMNVEV (reference sequence). Trimming took 0 bases from V and 2 from J; bases not matched to a gene: 2. The CDR3 length is 15 residues. The chain's CDR3 is CASSLSGTITDTQYF. The CDR3 nucleotides are TGTGCCAGCAGTTTATCCGGGACTATCACAGATACGCAGTATTTT.

The CDR3 region is CASSSTWTGSYEQYF. The CDR3 nucleotides are TGTGCCAGCAGTTCCACGTGGACAGGGTCCTACGAGCAGTACTTC. The V and J genes are TRBV28 and TRBJ2-7; 8 bases match TRBD1. V shed 4 bases and J 1 base; nucleotides not matched to a gene: 6. The CDR3 spans 15 residues. Germline-derived CDR1 and CDR2 are MDHEN and SYDVKM.

This clone was seen a handful of times. The chain recombines TRBV2 with TRBJ2-7; TRBD1 matches at 11 bases. Germline CDR1 and CDR2: SNHLY and FYNNEI. The CDR3 length is 12 residues. V shed 8 bases, J shed 11 bases, and the junction held 8 bases outside the gene matches. The chain's CDR3 is CASGGQGVLEYF. The CDR3 bases are TGTGCCAGCGGGGGACAGGGGGTTCTGGAGTACTTC.

The rearrangement uses TRBV5-4 and TRBJ1-2; TRBD1 agrees at 8 bases. Trimming took 0 bases from V and 5 from J; bases not matched to a gene: 9. Germline CDR1 is SGHNT and CDR2 is YYREEE (reference sequence). The CDR3 consists of 16 residues. The CDR3 region has the DNA TGTGCCAGCAGCTTGGACTCCGACAGGGGTGGTTATGGCTACACCTTC. It specifies CASSLDSDRGGYGYTF.

The rearrangement links TRBV28 to TRBJ1-4, with a weak D call TRBD1 (6 bases). V lost 6 bases and J 3 bases, leaving 14 bases between the germline ends. The CDR3 is made up of 15 amino acids. The germline CDR1 and CDR2 sequences are MDHEN and SYDVKM. This CDR3 is CASSQSGGPNEKLFF. Here the CDR3 DNA reads TGTGCCAGCAGCCAGAGCGGGGGGCCTAATGAAAAACTGTTTTTT.

This chain links TRBV28 with TRBJ2-2; the match to TRBD1 covers 8 bases. Germline lookup yields CDR1 MDHEN and CDR2 SYDVKM. The J segment lost 0 bases and the V segment lost 5 bases, leaving 11 bases of the junction unmatched. The CDR3 has 18 amino acids. The CDR3 here is CASSASGTGRPNTGELFF. CDR3 sequence (DNA): TGTGCCAGCAGTGCCTCCGGGACAGGACGACCGAACACCGGGGAGCTGTTTTTT.